The entry that follows covers one T cell receptor beta chain sequence. The data belong to a study of blood T cell repertoires in COVID-19. About the study: The study drew acute and convalescent COVID-19 samples from the United States, Italy and Spain. Nucleic acid was either cDNA or gDNA, and it came from T cells, B-cell-depleted T cells, or PBMCs.

In the authors' methods: Amplification of reference gene primers was used by the study to estimate nucleated cell counts. Method: immunoSEQ multiplex PCR; TCRdb's copy keeps in-frame clones and lacks some. The DNA gave D and trimming, while V, J and clone size come from that table. The table records about 200,000 clones, over 75% of them present only once. V was pared by 6 bases and J by 0 bases, with 8 bases between. CDR1 MNHEY and CDR2 SVGAGI come from the germline V gene. The CDR3 length is 13 residues. Sequenced input: peripheral blood. This TCR came from a woman aged 70 to 79 with COVID-19, enrolled during active disease. The V call is TRBV6-5, the J call TRBJ1-1; perhaps TRBD1 as D (5 bases). CDR3 DNA sequence: TGTGCCAGCAGGGCCAGGGTGAACACTGAAGCTTTCTTT. This gives the protein CASRARVNTEAFF.